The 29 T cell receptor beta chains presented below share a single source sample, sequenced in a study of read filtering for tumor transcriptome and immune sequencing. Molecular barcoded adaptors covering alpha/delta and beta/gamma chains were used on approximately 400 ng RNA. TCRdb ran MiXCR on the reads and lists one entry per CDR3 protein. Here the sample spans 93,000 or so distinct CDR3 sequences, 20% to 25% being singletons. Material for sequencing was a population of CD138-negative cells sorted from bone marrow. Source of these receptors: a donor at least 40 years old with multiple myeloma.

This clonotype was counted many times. CDR3 in DNA: TGCGCCAGCAGCCAAGATCTTTCGAGCGGGGGTACTGAGCAGTTCTTC. It codes for CASSQDLSSGGTEQFF. This chain connects TRBV4-1 to TRBJ2-1, with 8 bases identical to TRBD2. V lost 0 bases and J lost 9; bases outside the gene matches: 10. CDR3 length equals 16 residues. Per the germline V gene, CDR1 is MGHRA and CDR2 is YSYEKL.

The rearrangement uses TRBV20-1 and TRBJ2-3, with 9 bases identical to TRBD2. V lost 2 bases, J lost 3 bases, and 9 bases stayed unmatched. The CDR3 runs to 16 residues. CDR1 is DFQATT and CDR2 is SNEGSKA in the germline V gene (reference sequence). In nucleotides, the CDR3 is TGCAGTGCTAGAAGGGGAATGCTAGCGGGGACAGATACGCAGTATTTT. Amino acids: CSARRGMLAGTDTQYF.

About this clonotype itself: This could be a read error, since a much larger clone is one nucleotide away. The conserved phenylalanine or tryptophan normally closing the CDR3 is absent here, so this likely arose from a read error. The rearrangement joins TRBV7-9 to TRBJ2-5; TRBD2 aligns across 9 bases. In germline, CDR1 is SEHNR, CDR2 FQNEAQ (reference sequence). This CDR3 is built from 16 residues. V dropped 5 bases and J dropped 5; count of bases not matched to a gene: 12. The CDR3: CASSLGPRGGIETQYL. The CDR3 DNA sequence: TGTGCCAGCAGCCTAGGCCCGCGGGGGGGCATCGAGACCCAGTACCTC.

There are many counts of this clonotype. CDR3 bases: TGTGCCAGCAGTGTACAGGGACTAGCGGGGGTGGAGACCCAGTACTTC. Encoded protein: CASSVQGLAGVETQYF. V gene TRBV2 combines with J gene TRBJ2-5, with TRBD2 matching over 14 bases. This CDR3 has 16 residues. J lost 5 bases, V lost 4 bases, and 6 bases had no gene match. CDR1 and CDR2 (germline): SNHLY, FYNNEI.

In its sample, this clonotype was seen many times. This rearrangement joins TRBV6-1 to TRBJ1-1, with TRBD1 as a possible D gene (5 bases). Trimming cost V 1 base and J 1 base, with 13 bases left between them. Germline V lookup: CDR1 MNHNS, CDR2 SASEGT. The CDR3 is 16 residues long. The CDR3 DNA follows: TGTGCCAGCAGTGAAGTATGGGGCGGGTCGAACACTGAAGCTTTCTTT. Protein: CASSEVWGGSNTEAFF.

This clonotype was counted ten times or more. The DNA for the CDR3 is TGTGCCAGCAGTGACCGGGACAGGGGCTACGAGCAGTACTTC. It yields the protein CASSDRDRGYEQYF. The chain links TRBV6-1 to TRBJ2-7; 10 nucleotides line up with TRBD1. The CDR3 is 14 residues long. Per germline, CDR1 MNHNS and CDR2 SASEGT. V dropped 3 bases and J dropped 3; count of bases not matched to a gene: 2.

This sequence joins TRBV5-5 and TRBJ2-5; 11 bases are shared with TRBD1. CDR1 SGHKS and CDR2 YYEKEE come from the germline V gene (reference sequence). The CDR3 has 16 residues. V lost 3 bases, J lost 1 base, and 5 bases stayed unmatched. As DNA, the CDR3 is TGTGCCAGCAGCTCTCCGGGACAGGGGGGCCAAGAGACCCAGTACTTC. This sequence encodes CASSSPGQGGQETQYF.

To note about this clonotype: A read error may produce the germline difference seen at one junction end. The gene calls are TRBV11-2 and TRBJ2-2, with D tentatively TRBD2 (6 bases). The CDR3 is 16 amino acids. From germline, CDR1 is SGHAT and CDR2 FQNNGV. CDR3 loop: CASSLGLAGNTGELSF. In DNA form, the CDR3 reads TGTGCCAGCAGCTTAGGACTGGCGGGGAACACCGGGGAGCTGTCTTTT.

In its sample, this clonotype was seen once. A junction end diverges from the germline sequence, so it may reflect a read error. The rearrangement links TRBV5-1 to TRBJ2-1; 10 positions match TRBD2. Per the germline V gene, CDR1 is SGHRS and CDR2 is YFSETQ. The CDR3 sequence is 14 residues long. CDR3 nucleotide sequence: TGTGCCAGCAGCTTGGTAGCGGGGGGCAATGATCAGTTCTTC. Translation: CASSLVAGGNDQFF. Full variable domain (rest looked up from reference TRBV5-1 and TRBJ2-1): KAGVTQTPRYLIKTRGQQVTLSCSPISGHRSVSWYQQTPGQGLQFLFEYFSETQRNKGNFPGRFSGRQFSNSRSEMNVSTLELGDSALYLCASSLVAGGNDQFFGPGTRLTVL.

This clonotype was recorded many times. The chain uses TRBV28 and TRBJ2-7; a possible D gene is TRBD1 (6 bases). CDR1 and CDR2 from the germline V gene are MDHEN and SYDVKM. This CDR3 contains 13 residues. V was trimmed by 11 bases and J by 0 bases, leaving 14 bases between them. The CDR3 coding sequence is TGTGCCCACGGAGACAGGTCCTCCTACGAGCAGTACTTC. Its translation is CAHGDRSSYEQYF.

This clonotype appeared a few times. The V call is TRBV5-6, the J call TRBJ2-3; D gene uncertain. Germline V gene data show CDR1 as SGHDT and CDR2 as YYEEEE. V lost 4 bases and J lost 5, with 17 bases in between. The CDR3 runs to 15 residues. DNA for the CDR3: TGTGCCAGCAGCCTACGAAACCCCGCCCAAGATACGCAGTATTTT. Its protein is CASSLRNPAQDTQYF.

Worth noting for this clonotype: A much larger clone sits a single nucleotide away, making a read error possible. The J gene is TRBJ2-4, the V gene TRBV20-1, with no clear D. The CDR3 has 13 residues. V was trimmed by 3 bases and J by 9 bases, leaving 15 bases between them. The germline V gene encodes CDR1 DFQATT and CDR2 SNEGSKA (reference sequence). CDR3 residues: CSASQIRQIIQYF. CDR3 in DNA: TGCAGTGCTAGTCAGATCCGCCAAATCATTCAGTACTTC.

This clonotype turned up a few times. This chain's CDR3 is CASSPFYQGYTF. CDR3 sequence (DNA): TGTGCCAGCAGTCCCTTCTATCAGGGCTACACCTTC. The chain is built from TRBV6-1 and TRBJ1-2; D uncertain. The CDR3 totals 12 residues. V dropped 5 bases and J dropped 8 bases, with 12 bases sitting between them. The germline CDR1 and CDR2 sequences are MNHNS and SASEGT.

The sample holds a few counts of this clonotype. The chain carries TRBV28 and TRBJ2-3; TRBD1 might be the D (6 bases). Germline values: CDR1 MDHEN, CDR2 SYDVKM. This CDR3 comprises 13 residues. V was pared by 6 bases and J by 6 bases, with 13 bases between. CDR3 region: CASSAIRGDTQYF. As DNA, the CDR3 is TGTGCCAGCAGCGCTATAAGGGGGGATACGCAGTATTTT.

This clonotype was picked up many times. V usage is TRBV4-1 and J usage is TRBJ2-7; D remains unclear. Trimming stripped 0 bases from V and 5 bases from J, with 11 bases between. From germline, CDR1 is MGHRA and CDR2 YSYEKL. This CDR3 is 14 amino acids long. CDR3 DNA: TGCGCCAGCAGCCAAGAACCTAGTTTTGACGAGCAGTACTTC. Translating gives CASSQEPSFDEQYF.

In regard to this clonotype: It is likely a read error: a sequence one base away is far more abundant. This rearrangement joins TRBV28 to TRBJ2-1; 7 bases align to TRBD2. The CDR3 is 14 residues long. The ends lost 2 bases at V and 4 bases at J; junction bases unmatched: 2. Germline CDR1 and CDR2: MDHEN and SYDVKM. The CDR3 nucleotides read TGTGCCAGCAGTTTAGCGGGGGAGTACAATGAGCAGTTCTTC. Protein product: CASSLAGEYNEQFF.

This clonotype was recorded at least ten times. The CDR3 nucleotides read TGCGCCAGCAGCCAAGAGGGTGGGGCAGAAGCGCAGTATTTT. It encodes CASSQEGGAEAQYF. The chain has TRBV4-1 and TRBJ2-3; weak D call: TRBD1 (5 bases). Germline V gives CDR1 MGHRA, CDR2 YSYEKL. The CDR3 loop spans 14 amino acids. V dropped 0 bases and J dropped 10 bases, with 14 bases sitting between them.

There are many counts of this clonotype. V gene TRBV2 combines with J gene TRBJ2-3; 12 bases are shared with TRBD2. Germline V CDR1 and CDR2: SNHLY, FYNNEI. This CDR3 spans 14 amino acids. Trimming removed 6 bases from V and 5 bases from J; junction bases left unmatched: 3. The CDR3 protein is CASRRTSGVDTQYF. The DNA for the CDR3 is TGTGCCAGCAGGCGGACTAGCGGGGTAGATACGCAGTATTTT.

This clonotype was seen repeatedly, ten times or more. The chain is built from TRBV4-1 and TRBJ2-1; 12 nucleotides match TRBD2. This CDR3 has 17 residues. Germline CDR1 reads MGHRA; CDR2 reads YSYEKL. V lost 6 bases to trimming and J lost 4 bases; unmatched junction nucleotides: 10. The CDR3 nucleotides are TGCGCCAGCAGGCGGACTAGCGGGGATTATATTTACAATGAGCAGTTCTTC. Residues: CASRRTSGDYIYNEQFF.

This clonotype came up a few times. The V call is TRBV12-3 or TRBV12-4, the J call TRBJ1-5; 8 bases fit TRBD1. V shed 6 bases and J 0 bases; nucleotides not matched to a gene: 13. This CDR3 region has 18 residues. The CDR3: CASSSGTGSGISNQPQHF. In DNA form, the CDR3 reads TGTGCCAGCAGCTCCGGGACAGGATCGGGGATTAGCAATCAGCCCCAGCATTTT.

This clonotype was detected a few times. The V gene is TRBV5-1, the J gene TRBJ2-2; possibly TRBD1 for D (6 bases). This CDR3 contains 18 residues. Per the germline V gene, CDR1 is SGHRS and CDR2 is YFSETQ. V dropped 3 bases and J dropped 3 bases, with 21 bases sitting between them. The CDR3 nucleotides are TGCGCCAGCAGCTCGGACAGCGGAACCTTTCGGGACACCGGGGAGCTGTTTTTT. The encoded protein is CASSSDSGTFRDTGELFF.

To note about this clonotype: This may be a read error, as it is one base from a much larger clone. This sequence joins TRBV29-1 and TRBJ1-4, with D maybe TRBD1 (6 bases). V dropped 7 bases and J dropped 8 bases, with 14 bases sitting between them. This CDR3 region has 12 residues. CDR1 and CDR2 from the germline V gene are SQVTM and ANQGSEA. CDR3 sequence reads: CSAGQRFEKLFF. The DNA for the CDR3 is TGCAGCGCCGGACAGAGGTTCGAAAAACTGTTTTTT.

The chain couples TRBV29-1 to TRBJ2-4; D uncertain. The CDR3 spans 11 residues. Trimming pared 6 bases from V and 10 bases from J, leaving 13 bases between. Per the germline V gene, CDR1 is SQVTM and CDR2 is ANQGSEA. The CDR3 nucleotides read TGCAGCGTCACCCTCGGAGATATTCAGTACTTC. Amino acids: CSVTLGDIQYF.

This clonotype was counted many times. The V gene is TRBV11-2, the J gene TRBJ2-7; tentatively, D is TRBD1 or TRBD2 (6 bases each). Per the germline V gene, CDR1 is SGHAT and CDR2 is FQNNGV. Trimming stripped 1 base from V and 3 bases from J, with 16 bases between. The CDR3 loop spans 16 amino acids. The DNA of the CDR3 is TGTGCCAGCAGCTTAGGTCCAGGGGAGGCCTTCTACGAGCAGTACTTC. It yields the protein CASSLGPGEAFYEQYF. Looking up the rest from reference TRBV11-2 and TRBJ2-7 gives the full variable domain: EAGVAQSPRYKIIEKRQSVAFWCNPISGHATLYWYQQILGQGPKLLIQFQNNGVVDDSQLPKDRFSAERLKGVDSTLKIQPAKLEDSAVYLCASSLGPGEAFYEQYFGPGTRLTVT.

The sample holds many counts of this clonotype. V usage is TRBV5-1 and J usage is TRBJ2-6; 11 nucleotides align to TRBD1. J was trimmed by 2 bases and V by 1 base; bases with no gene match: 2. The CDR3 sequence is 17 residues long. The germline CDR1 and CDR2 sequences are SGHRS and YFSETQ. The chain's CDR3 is CASSLLGQGAGANVLTF. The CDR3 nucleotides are TGCGCCAGCAGCTTGCTGGGACAGGGGGCTGGGGCCAACGTCCTGACTTTC. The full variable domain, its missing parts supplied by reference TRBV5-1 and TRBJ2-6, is KAGVTQTPRYLIKTRGQQVTLSCSPISGHRSVSWYQQTPGQGLQFLFEYFSETQRNKGNFPGRFSGRQFSNSRSEMNVSTLELGDSALYLCASSLLGQGAGANVLTFGAGSRLTVL.

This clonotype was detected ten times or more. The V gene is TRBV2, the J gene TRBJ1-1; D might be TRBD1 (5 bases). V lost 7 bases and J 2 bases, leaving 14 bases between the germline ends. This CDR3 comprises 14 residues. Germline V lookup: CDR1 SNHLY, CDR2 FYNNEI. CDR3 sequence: CASIMRGGNTEAFF. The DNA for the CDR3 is TGTGCCAGCATCATGAGGGGTGGAAACACTGAAGCTTTCTTT.

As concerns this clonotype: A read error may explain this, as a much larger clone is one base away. The CDR3 is CASSTGTGNGEALF. The CDR3 DNA sequence: TGTGCCAGTAGTACCGGGACAGGGAACGGTGAAGCTCTCTTT. The chain is built from TRBV19 and TRBJ1-1; 9 nucleotides align to TRBD1. Germline V gives CDR1 LNHDA, CDR2 SQIVND (reference sequence). The CDR3 consists of 14 residues.

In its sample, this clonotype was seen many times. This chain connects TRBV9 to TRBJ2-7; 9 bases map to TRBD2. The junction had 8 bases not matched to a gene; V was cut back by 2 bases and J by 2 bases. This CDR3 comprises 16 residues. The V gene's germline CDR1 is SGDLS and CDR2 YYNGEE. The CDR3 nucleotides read TGTGCCAGCAGCGTTAGCCGGCTAGCGGGGACCTACGAGCAGTACTTC. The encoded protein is CASSVSRLAGTYEQYF.

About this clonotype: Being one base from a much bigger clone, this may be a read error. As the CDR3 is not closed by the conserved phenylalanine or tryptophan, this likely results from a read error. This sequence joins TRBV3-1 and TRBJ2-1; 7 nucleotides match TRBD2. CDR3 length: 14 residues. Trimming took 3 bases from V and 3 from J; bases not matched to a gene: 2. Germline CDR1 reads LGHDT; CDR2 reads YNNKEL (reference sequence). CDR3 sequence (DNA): TGTGCCAGCAGCCACCGGGGGGACTACAATGAGCAGTTCTCC. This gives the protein CASSHRGDYNEQFS.